Below, 29 T cell receptor beta chains from the same sample are listed, as sequenced in a study of PD-1 blockade in classical Hodgkin lymphoma. Indicated time point: newly diagnosed, previously untreated cHL patient sample. Magnetic negative selection was used to purify CD4+ T cells from PBMCs that had been thawed. Sequencing used immunoSEQ multiplex PCR; TCRdb keeps in-frame clones, though not all of them. The sample has under 35,000 clones; more than 70% are singletons. The sample comprised CD4+ T cells from blood. The receptors originated from a human donor with classical Hodgkin lymphoma.

J is TRBJ2-3 and V is TRBV18; TRBD1 agrees at 8 bases. J lost 4 bases, V lost 3 bases, and 6 bases had no gene match. Germline V gene data show CDR1 as KGHSH and CDR2 as LQKENI. This CDR3 contains 15 residues. CDR3 sequence: CASSPDRAGADTQYF. The CDR3 nucleotides are TGTGCCAGCTCACCGGACAGGGCCGGGGCAGATACGCAGTATTTT.

This chain joins TRBV29-1 and TRBJ1-5, with a possible D match to TRBD1 (5 bases). Trimming cost V 7 bases and J 3 bases, with 16 bases left between them. The CDR3 contains 14 residues. Per germline, CDR1 SQVTM and CDR2 ANQGSEA. The CDR3 nucleotides are TGCAGCGCCCGGGGGGTAGGAGTCAATCAGCCCCAGCATTTT. Protein sequence: CSARGVGVNQPQHF.

V usage is TRBV28 and J usage is TRBJ2-3; D is undetermined. V lost 8 bases and J 0 bases, leaving 12 bases between the germline ends. This CDR3 comprises 14 residues. In germline, CDR1 is MDHEN, CDR2 SYDVKM. DNA of the CDR3: TGTGCCAGCGTAAGTGACCCGAGCACAGATACGCAGTATTTT. Translating it yields CASVSDPSTDTQYF.

The V and J genes are TRBV11-2 and TRBJ1-1, with D uncertain. Germline V gene sequence: CDR1 SGHAT, CDR2 FQNNGV. This CDR3 contains 13 residues. V lost 1 base, J lost 2 bases, and 5 bases lay in between. The CDR3 reads CASSLAGNTEAFF. CDR3 nucleotide sequence: TGTGCCAGCAGCTTAGCGGGAAACACTGAAGCTTTCTTT.

This chain uses TRBV9 with TRBJ2-7; D not resolved. V lost 0 bases to trimming and J lost 0 bases, with 7 bases between them. Germline CDR1 reads SGDLS; CDR2 reads YYNGEE. The CDR3 covers 14 residues. The CDR3: CASSVVPDSYEQYF. CDR3 nucleotides: TGTGCCAGCAGCGTAGTCCCAGACTCCTACGAGCAGTACTTC.

The V call is TRBV15, the J call TRBJ2-3; tentative D call: TRBD2 (6 bases). Between the trimmed V and J ends, which lost 3 bases and 4 bases, there was a span of 17 bases. Germline lookup yields CDR1 LNHNV and CDR2 YYDKDF (reference sequence). The CDR3 runs 16 residues. The CDR3, as DNA: TGTGCCACCAGCAGGGGGATGTCGGGAGAGGCAGATACGCAGTATTTT. Translated, it gives CATSRGMSGEADTQYF. The whole variable domain, remainder taken from reference TRBV15 and TRBJ2-3, is DAMVIQNPRYQVTQFGKPVTLSCSQTLNHNVMYWYQQKSSQAPKLLFHYYDKDFNNEADTPDNFQSRRPNTSFCFLDIRSPGLGDTAMYLCATSRGMSGEADTQYFGPGTRLTVL.

The J gene is TRBJ2-7, the V gene TRBV18; 8 nucleotides match TRBD2. Germline V CDR1 and CDR2: KGHSH, LQKENI. V lost 8 bases and J lost 3; bases outside the gene matches: 6. The CDR3 runs 13 residues. CDR3 sequence: CASALAGSYEQYF. As DNA, the CDR3 is TGTGCCAGCGCGCTAGCGGGCAGCTACGAGCAGTACTTC.

The V gene is TRBV9, the J gene TRBJ1-1, with TRBD1 identical over 7 bases. The CDR3 sequence is 14 residues long. V was pared by 0 bases and J by 13 bases, with 12 bases of the junction left unmatched. CDR1 is SGDLS and CDR2 is YYNGEE in the germline V gene. The CDR3 loop reads CASSVGWAGGPSFF. DNA for the CDR3: TGTGCCAGCAGCGTAGGATGGGCAGGGGGACCTAGTTTCTTT.

The chain uses TRBV6-5 and TRBJ2-1; tentative D call: TRBD2 (5 bases). Germline V gene sequence: CDR1 MNHEY, CDR2 SVGAGI. The V end was cut by 2 bases, the J end by 10 bases, with 21 bases between. This CDR3 has 16 residues. CDR3 residues: CASSYRQALLEGEQFF. The DNA for the CDR3 is TGTGCCAGCAGTTACAGGCAAGCGCTACTAGAAGGAGAGCAGTTCTTC.

The V and J genes are TRBV7-9 and TRBJ1-1, with D maybe TRBD1 (5 bases). V lost 2 bases, J lost 8 bases, and 9 bases lay in between. This CDR3 comprises 12 residues. Germline V gene data show CDR1 as SEHNR and CDR2 as FQNEAQ (reference sequence). CDR3 DNA sequence: TGTGCCAGCAGCTTAAGTCAGGGAGAAGCTTTCTTT. Its translation is CASSLSQGEAFF.

This sequence joins TRBV19 and TRBJ2-1, with 10 bases aligning to TRBD2. The ends lost 7 bases at V and 8 bases at J; junction bases unmatched: 17. This CDR3 contains 17 residues. Germline assignment: CDR1 LNHDA and CDR2 SQIVND (reference sequence). The CDR3 nucleotides read TGTGCCAGTAAGGATGGGCTAGCGGGAGTTCGTGACGATGAGCAGTTCTTC. This gives the protein CASKDGLAGVRDDEQFF.

The V call is TRBV28, the J call TRBJ1-1; D might be TRBD1 (6 bases). V lost 8 bases and J 5 bases, leaving 15 bases between the germline ends. This CDR3 region has 13 residues. CDR1 MDHEN and CDR2 SYDVKM come from the germline V gene. The CDR3: CASSEGGVTEAFF. CDR3 DNA: TGTGCCAGCTCGGAGGGGGGGGTGACTGAAGCTTTCTTT. Supplemented by reference TRBV28 and TRBJ1-1, the full variable domain reads DVKVTQSSRYLVKRTGEKVFLECVQDMDHENMFWYRQDPGLGLRLIYFSYDVKMKEKGDIPEGYSVSREKKERFSLILESASTNQTSMYLCASSEGGVTEAFFGQGTRLTVV.

The CDR3 nucleotides read TGTGCCAGTAGTCGGACGGGACAGGGATCGATCTCCTACGAGCAGTACTTC. Its translation: CASSRTGQGSISYEQYF. The chain combines TRBV19 with TRBJ2-7; 9 bases match TRBD1. V lost 5 bases and J lost 0; bases outside the gene matches: 11. The CDR3 loop spans 17 amino acids. Germline V lookup: CDR1 LNHDA, CDR2 SQIVND (reference sequence).

The chain joins TRBV5-1 to TRBJ2-3; 10 positions agree with TRBD2. This CDR3 region has 14 residues. The V segment lost 4 bases and the J segment 6 bases; nucleotides outside the gene matches: 5. The germline V gene has CDR1 SGHRS and CDR2 YFSETQ. CDR3 loop: CASSPSGSGDTQYF. CDR3 nucleotides: TGCGCCAGCAGCCCTAGCGGGAGCGGGGATACGCAGTATTTT.

This chain joins TRBV27 and TRBJ2-7; TRBD1 might be the D (5 bases). V dropped 2 bases and J dropped 7 bases, with 12 bases sitting between them. Germline CDR1 reads MNHEY; CDR2 reads SMNVEV (reference sequence). This CDR3 contains 13 residues. The CDR3 reads CASSLPPGNEQYF. The CDR3 DNA reads TGTGCCAGCAGTTTACCCCCAGGGAATGAGCAGTACTTC.

The rearrangement links TRBV6-5 to TRBJ1-1; D not resolved. V lost 7 bases and J lost 5, with 14 bases in between. CDR1 is MNHEY and CDR2 is SVGAGI in the germline V gene. This CDR3 is 13 amino acids long. CDR3 coding DNA: TGTGCCAGCACCCCCCCCGGGAGGACTGAAGCTTTCTTT. Translation gives CASTPPGRTEAFF.

The gene calls are TRBV23-1 and TRBJ1-1; the D is unclear. TRBV23-1 is flagged as an ORF with uncertain function. The CDR3 sequence is 14 residues long. The V end lost 3 bases, the J end lost 0 bases, and 8 bases lay between the germline ends. The CDR3 is CASSHGSMNTEAFF. The CDR3, as DNA: TGCGCCAGCAGTCACGGGTCGATGAACACTGAAGCTTTCTTT.

The chain joins TRBV10-3 to TRBJ2-3; D possibly matches TRBD1 or TRBD2 (5 bases each). V dropped 4 bases and J dropped 0 bases, with 8 bases sitting between them. Germline assignment: CDR1 ENHRY and CDR2 SYGVKD. The CDR3 has 14 amino acids. CDR3 bases: TGTGCCATCAGTGCGAGGGGTAGCACAGATACGCAGTATTTT. Residues: CAISARGSTDTQYF.

V usage is TRBV7-6 and J usage is TRBJ2-2; D might be TRBD1 (5 bases). The ends were cut back, 2 bases at V and 6 bases at J, with 10 bases in the middle. Germline values: CDR1 SGHVS, CDR2 FNYEAQ. The CDR3 extends over 14 amino acids. CDR3 coding DNA: TGTGCCAGCAGCTTATTGCAGGGTGCCGGGGAGCTGTTTTTT. It is translated as CASSLLQGAGELFF.

The chain carries TRBV18 and TRBJ2-5; 12 bases line up with TRBD2. This CDR3 has 17 amino acids. Germline V gene lookup returns CDR1 KGHSH and CDR2 LQKENI. The V segment lost 0 bases and the J segment 2 bases; nucleotides outside the gene matches: 4. The CDR3 protein is CASSPPAGLAGQETQYF. Here the CDR3 DNA reads TGTGCCAGCTCACCACCTGCAGGACTAGCGGGACAAGAGACCCAGTACTTC. Drawing the rest from reference TRBV18 and TRBJ2-5, the complete variable domain is NAGVMQNPRHLVRRRGQEARLRCSPMKGHSHVYWYRQLPEEGLKFMVYLQKENIIDESGMPKERFSAEFPKEGPSILRIQQVVRGDSAAYFCASSPPAGLAGQETQYFGPGTRLLVL.

This clone came up once. The chain couples TRBV29-1 to TRBJ2-3; D possibly corresponds to TRBD1 (5 bases). V lost 7 bases to trimming and J lost 3 bases, with 11 bases between them. This CDR3 has 12 amino acids. Germline V gene sequence: CDR1 SQVTM, CDR2 ANQGSEA. The CDR3 loop reads CSGGRGTDTQYF. Written as DNA, the CDR3 is TGCAGCGGGGGCCGAGGAACAGATACGCAGTATTTT.

The chain is built from TRBV28 and TRBJ1-2; 12 nucleotides agree with TRBD1. The germline V gene has CDR1 MDHEN and CDR2 SYDVKM. This CDR3 spans 15 amino acids. V lost 2 bases to trimming and J lost 8 bases; unmatched junction nucleotides: 6. The CDR3 here is CASSLVGQGAKGYTF. Written as DNA, the CDR3 is TGTGCCAGCAGTTTAGTGGGACAGGGGGCCAAAGGCTACACCTTC.

The chain is built from TRBV29-1 and TRBJ1-1, with 7 positions matching TRBD1. Trimming cost V 7 bases and J 0 bases; bases outside gene matches: 11. The CDR3 sequence is 15 residues long. Germline V CDR1 and CDR2: SQVTM, ANQGSEA. The CDR3 loop is CSAASRGQLNTEAFF. The CDR3 DNA sequence: TGCAGCGCTGCCAGCCGGGGACAGTTGAACACTGAAGCTTTCTTT. Variable domain in full (rest from reference TRBV29-1 and TRBJ1-1): SAVISQKPSRDICQRGTSLTIQCQVDSQVTMMFWYRQQPGQSLTLIATANQGSEATYESGFVIDKFPISRPNLTFSTLTVSNMSPEDSSIYLCSAASRGQLNTEAFFGQGTRLTVV.

The chain carries TRBV4-1 and TRBJ2-3; 9 positions match TRBD2. This CDR3 has 17 residues. CDR1 and CDR2 (germline): MGHRA, YSYEKL. V shed 0 bases, J shed 4 bases, and the junction held 8 bases outside the gene matches. CDR3 region: CASSQDPPSGVPDTQYF. CDR3 DNA sequence: TGCGCCAGCAGCCAAGATCCCCCTAGCGGGGTACCAGATACGCAGTATTTT.

The gene calls are TRBV18 and TRBJ2-2; D might be TRBD1 (6 bases). Germline CDR1 and CDR2: KGHSH and LQKENI. CDR3 size: 16 residues. V was cut by 0 bases and J by 0 bases, with 8 bases left in between. The CDR3 sequence is CASSPPGTPNTGELFF. For the CDR3, the DNA is TGTGCCAGCTCACCACCCGGGACACCGAACACCGGGGAGCTGTTTTTT.

The chain combines TRBV6-1 with TRBJ2-1, with D unclear. The CDR3 covers 15 residues. CDR1 is MNHNS, CDR2 SASEGT, per germline. V was clipped by 4 bases and J by 5 bases, with 15 bases between them. CDR3 amino acids: CASSVELGINNEQFF. CDR3 coding DNA: TGTGCCAGCAGTGTTGAGTTAGGGATAAACAATGAGCAGTTCTTC.

This chain uses TRBV28 with TRBJ1-3, with D perhaps TRBD1 (6 bases). The CDR3 extends over 14 amino acids. V lost 5 bases, J lost 4 bases, and 12 bases lay in between. Germline V gives CDR1 MDHEN, CDR2 SYDVKM. CDR3 DNA: TGTGCCAGCAGTCCGACAGGCATCGGAAACACCATATATTTT. Protein sequence: CASSPTGIGNTIYF.

V gene TRBV27 combines with J gene TRBJ1-4, with 7 bases identical to TRBD1. The V and J ends lost 6 bases and 8 bases, in that order; junction bases with no gene match: 12. CDR3 size: 15 residues. Germline V gene lookup returns CDR1 MNHEY and CDR2 SMNVEV (reference sequence). In DNA form, the CDR3 reads TGTGCCAGCAGGCCCACCGGGACAGCGCACGAAAAACTGTTTTTT. Translating it yields CASRPTGTAHEKLFF. The variable domain in full, with the rest retrieved from reference TRBV27 and TRBJ1-4, is EAQVTQNPRYLITVTGKKLTVTCSQNMNHEYMSWYRQDPGLGLRQIYYSMNVEVTDKGDVPEGYKVSRKEKRNFPLILESPSPNQTSLYFCASRPTGTAHEKLFFGSGTQLSVL.

Only a few counts were recorded for this clone. The CDR3 loop reads CASSPGLVAGNTEAFF. CDR3 coding DNA: TGTGCCAGCAGCCCGGGGCTGGTGGCAGGGAACACTGAAGCTTTCTTT. The rearrangement uses TRBV5-6 and TRBJ1-1; perhaps TRBD1 as D (5 bases). This CDR3 has 16 residues. Trimming removed 4 bases at V and 1 base at J, with 17 bases between. The germline V gene has CDR1 SGHDT and CDR2 YYEEEE.